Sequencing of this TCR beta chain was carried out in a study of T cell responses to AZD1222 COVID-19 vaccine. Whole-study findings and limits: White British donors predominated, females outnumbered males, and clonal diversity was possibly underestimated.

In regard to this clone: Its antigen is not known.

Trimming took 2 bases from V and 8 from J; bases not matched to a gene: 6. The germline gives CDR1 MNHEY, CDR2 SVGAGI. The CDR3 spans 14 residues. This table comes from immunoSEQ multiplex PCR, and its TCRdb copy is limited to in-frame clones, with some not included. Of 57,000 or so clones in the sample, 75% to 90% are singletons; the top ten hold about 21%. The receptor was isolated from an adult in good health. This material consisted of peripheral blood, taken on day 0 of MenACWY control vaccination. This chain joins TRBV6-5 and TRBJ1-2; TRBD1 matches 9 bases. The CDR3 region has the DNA TGTGCCAGCAGTTACCAGACCGGGACAGGGGGCTACACCTTC. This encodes CASSYQTGTGGYTF.